The 26 T cell receptor beta chains presented below share a single source sample, sequenced in a study of molecular identifiers for immune sequencing clone quantification. TCRdb passed the PCR reads through MiXCR, listing each CDR3 protein once. This repertoire shows approximately 670,000 distinct CDR3 sequences, around 20% found once; its top ten account for roughly 0.9%. The specimen was naive CD8+ T cells from blood, with Jurkat cell RNA spiked in. Noted subset: FACS-sorted CD8+CD4-CCR7+CD45RA+ naive T cells. The receptors come from a human donor in good health. Some libraries in this study had Jurkat cell RNA spiked in.

Many counts were recorded for this clonotype. The V gene is TRBV6-2 or TRBV6-3, the J gene TRBJ1-1; D unclear. Germline CDR1 is MNHEY and CDR2 is SVGEGT. Trimming shortened V by 1 base and J by 3 bases, and 9 bases separated the two germline ends. This CDR3 has 14 residues. The CDR3 spells CASSYFYIDTEAFF. In nucleotides, the CDR3 is TGTGCCAGCAGTTACTTCTACATCGACACTGAAGCTTTCTTT.

This clonotype was recorded at least ten times. CDR3 in amino acids: CASSQSRGAYEQYF. CDR3 in DNA: TGTGCCAGCAGCCAGTCACGGGGGGCCTACGAGCAGTACTTC. The chain carries TRBV5-5 and TRBJ2-7; TRBD2 matches at 7 bases. Trimming took 4 bases from V and 2 from J; bases not matched to a gene: 6. Germline V gene lookup returns CDR1 SGHKS and CDR2 YYEKEE (reference sequence). The CDR3 runs 14 residues.

This clonotype was observed many times. The rearrangement uses TRBV7-9 and TRBJ2-7; D is tentatively TRBD1 or TRBD2 (6 bases each). Germline V gene data show CDR1 as SEHNR and CDR2 as FQNEAQ (reference sequence). This CDR3 is built from 14 residues. The V gene lost 4 bases and the J gene lost 2 bases, with 12 bases spanning the gap. In DNA form, the CDR3 reads TGTGCCAGCAGCTGGGGGCGGGGCACCTACGAGCAGTACTTC. Protein sequence: CASSWGRGTYEQYF. Variable domain in full (rest from reference TRBV7-9 and TRBJ2-7): DTGVSQNPRHKITKRGQNVTFRCDPISEHNRLYWYRQTLGQGPEFLTYFQNEAQLEKSRLLSDRFSAERPKGSFSTLEIQRTEQGDSAMYLCASSWGRGTYEQYFGPGTRLTVT.

The table lists this clonotype with many counts. The chain links TRBV2 to TRBJ1-2; D perhaps matches TRBD1 (5 bases). Trimming left V 5 bases short and J 6 bases short, with 19 bases between. CDR1 and CDR2 (germline): SNHLY, FYNNEI. This CDR3 is built from 15 residues. This chain's CDR3 is CASSQEDIPRDGYTF. For the CDR3, the DNA is TGTGCCAGCAGTCAAGAGGACATCCCTCGTGATGGCTACACCTTC. The whole variable domain, filled in from reference TRBV2 and TRBJ1-2, reads EPEVTQTPSHQVTQMGQEVILRCVPISNHLYFYWYRQILGQKVEFLVSFYNNEISEKSEIFDDQFSVERPDGSNFTLKIRSTKLEDSAMYFCASSQEDIPRDGYTFGSGTRLTVV.

A note on this clonotype: It may be a read error: a sequence one base away is much more abundant. The chain recombines TRBV4-2 with TRBJ1-5, with 7 bases fitting TRBD1. CDR3 length: 20 residues. Germline loops: CDR1 LGHNA, CDR2 YNFKEQ. For the CDR3, the DNA is TGTGCCGGCAGCCAATTGTTGACAGGGATGACAAAATATAGCAATCAGCCCCAGCATTTT. Protein product: CAGSQLLTGMTKYSNQPQHF.

This clonotype was seen just once. The V and J genes are TRBV12-2 and TRBJ2-2; TRBD2 is the table's D call, not checked against the DNA. TRBV12-2 is a recognized pseudogene. The CDR3 consists of 16 residues. The CDR3 bases are TGTGCAAGTCGCTTAGCGGCGGGGAGGGGTTCCGGGGAGCTGTTTTTT. The encoded protein is CASRLAAGRGSGELFF.

This clonotype came up many times. CDR3 loop: CAWSDHAGSYSYEQYF. The CDR3 DNA reads as TGTGCCTGGAGTGACCACGCCGGGAGTTATTCCTACGAGCAGTACTTC. This sequence joins TRBV30 and TRBJ2-7, with TRBD2 as a possible D gene (6 bases). Trimming removed 1 base from V and 1 base from J, with 17 bases in between. The CDR3 is 16 amino acids. CDR1 and CDR2 (germline): GTSNPN, SVGIG (reference sequence).

Ten or more counts support this clonotype. Because the CDR3's place on the DNA is in doubt, the DNA is left out and the CDR3 is given as listed by TCRdb. The V gene is TRBV7-5, the J gene TRBJ1-5. TRBV7-5 is a pseudogene locus. The CDR3 adds up to 16 amino acids, both ends counted. CDR3 region: CISVPEACNSNQPQHF.

This clonotype came up many times. The chain combines TRBV20-1 with TRBJ2-3, with D possibly TRBD2 on 5 matching bases. The V gene's germline CDR1 is DFQATT and CDR2 SNEGSKA (reference sequence). Trimming stripped 0 bases from V and 5 bases from J, with 15 bases between. CDR3 length equals 15 residues. CDR3 residues: CSARDHVRAVDTQYF. CDR3 bases: TGCAGTGCTAGAGATCACGTGAGGGCCGTAGATACGCAGTATTTT.

This clonotype was detected many times. The chain uses TRBV10-3 and TRBJ2-5; no reliable D call. The ends were cut back, 6 bases at V and 2 bases at J, with 16 bases in the middle. Germline CDR1 and CDR2: ENHRY and SYGVKD. The CDR3 contains 15 residues. The CDR3 coding sequence is TGTGCCATCAGCTCCCCGACTGAAACACAAGAGACCCAGTACTTC. This encodes CAISSPTETQETQYF.

The sample holds a few counts of this clonotype. The J gene is TRBJ2-2, the V gene TRBV11-2; 9 nucleotides line up with TRBD2. V was clipped by 6 bases and J by 2 bases; unmatched bases: 4. The germline V gene has CDR1 SGHAT and CDR2 FQNNGV. The CDR3 contains 15 residues. CDR3 protein: CASRWTSANTGELFF. The CDR3, as DNA: TGTGCCAGCAGATGGACTAGCGCTAACACCGGGGAGCTGTTTTTT.

This clonotype showed up just a few times. This chain uses TRBV6-2 or TRBV6-3 with TRBJ2-2, with 9 bases matching TRBD2. Unmatched junction bases numbered 12, after V lost 5 bases and J lost 2 bases. Looked up from germline, CDR1 is MNHEY and CDR2 is SVGEGT. The CDR3 extends over 18 amino acids. The CDR3 protein is CASSPVTSGPVNTGELFF. The CDR3 DNA reads TGTGCCAGCAGTCCCGTGACTAGCGGTCCCGTTAACACCGGGGAGCTGTTTTTT.

The chain joins TRBV10-3 to TRBJ2-7; maybe TRBD2 (6 bases). The CDR3 covers 16 residues. With 2 bases removed from V and 0 bases from J, the gap between germline ends came to 14 bases. Germline assignment: CDR1 ENHRY and CDR2 SYGVKD. CDR3 amino acids: CAISEPHHGGSYEQYF. In nucleotides, the CDR3 is TGTGCCATCAGTGAGCCACACCACGGGGGCTCCTACGAGCAGTACTTC.

This clonotype was detected many times. The V gene is TRBV12-3 or TRBV12-4, the J gene TRBJ2-3; 13 positions match TRBD2. CDR3 length: 18 amino acids. V gave up 5 bases and J gave up 0 bases; unmatched junction bases: 8. The CDR3 coding sequence is TGTGCCAGCAGTCCCGGACTAGCGGGAGTAGCTAGCACAGATACGCAGTATTTT. It codes for CASSPGLAGVASTDTQYF.

The chain couples TRBV15 to TRBJ1-2; D unresolved. Trimming took 0 bases from V and 8 from J, leaving 13 bases between them. Per the germline V gene, CDR1 is LNHNV and CDR2 is YYDKDF (reference sequence). The CDR3 length is 14 residues. CDR3 DNA sequence: TGTGCCACCAGCAGAGATTCCGGCCCAGGAGGCTACACCTTC. This sequence encodes CATSRDSGPGGYTF.

This clonotype has a count of ten or more. V usage is TRBV13 and J usage is TRBJ1-1; 9 bases are a match to TRBD1. In germline, CDR1 is PRHDT, CDR2 FYEKMQ (reference sequence). J lost 4 bases, V lost 5 bases, and 5 bases had no gene match. The CDR3 runs 14 residues. This chain's CDR3 is CASSATGGVTEAFF. DNA for the CDR3: TGTGCCAGCAGCGCCACAGGGGGCGTCACTGAAGCTTTCTTT.

The table lists this clonotype with many counts. The J gene is TRBJ2-7, the V gene TRBV13, with 8 bases lining up with TRBD1. The CDR3 covers 14 residues. Germline V lookup: CDR1 PRHDT, CDR2 FYEKMQ (reference sequence). The V gene end was trimmed by 5 bases and the J gene end by 12 bases; junction bases not matched to a gene: 15. CDR3 loop: CASSLGQAPLLRYF. The CDR3 DNA reads as TGTGCCAGCAGCCTGGGACAGGCGCCCCTTTTACGGTACTTC.

Regarding this clonotype: This clone may be a read error of a much larger clone one base away. This chain links TRBV4-3 with TRBJ1-4, with D hard to call. The CDR3 is 17 residues long. Germline V gene lookup returns CDR1 LGHNA and CDR2 YSLEER. The CDR3 nucleotides read TGCGCCAGCAGCCAAGATTCGGTCGGCAGGAGGAGGGAAAAACTGCTTTTT. Protein product: CASSQDSVGRRREKLLF.

This clonotype was picked up many times. The rearrangement links TRBV9 to TRBJ1-6; TRBD1 might be the D (6 bases). CDR1 and CDR2 (germline): SGDLS, YYNGEE. The CDR3 runs to 15 residues. Deletions cut 4 bases from V and 9 bases from J, with 17 bases between. CDR3 sequence (DNA): TGTGCCAGCAGCCGGGGGGCCGGTCTTGGTTCACCCCTCCACTTT. Its translation: CASSRGAGLGSPLHF.

Comment on this clonotype: A read error may be the cause here, since a much bigger clone is one base away. CDR3 region: CATSVAGGPEQFF. The CDR3 DNA is TGTGCCACCAGTGTTGCAGGGGGTCCCGAGCAGTTCTTC. The chain has TRBV24-1 and TRBJ2-1, with 7 bases matching TRBD1. This CDR3 contains 13 residues. J lost 10 bases, V lost 5 bases, and 7 bases had no gene match. Germline V gives CDR1 KGHDR, CDR2 SFDVKD.

J is TRBJ1-1 and V is TRBV19, with unresolved D. Trimming left V 5 bases short and J 4 bases short, with 11 bases between. Germline V gene sequence: CDR1 LNHDA, CDR2 SQIVND (reference sequence). This CDR3 comprises 13 residues. This chain's CDR3 is CASSFPWTTEAFF. The CDR3 nucleotides are TGTGCCAGTAGTTTCCCCTGGACCACTGAAGCTTTCTTT.

This clonotype has a count of ten or more. J is TRBJ2-5 and V is TRBV6-1, with D perhaps TRBD2 (5 bases). Between the trimmed V and J ends, which lost 8 bases and 4 bases, there was a span of 20 bases. Germline assignment: CDR1 MNHNS and CDR2 SASEGT. This CDR3 has 15 amino acids. CDR3 DNA sequence: TGTGCCAGCGTTCCAGATCGTGTTGCGGGAGAGACCCAGTACTTC. Translated, it gives CASVPDRVAGETQYF.

With respect to this clonotype: A clone one base away is much larger, so this may be a read error. The chain joins TRBV15 to TRBJ2-7, with 9 nucleotides matching TRBD1. Unmatched junction bases numbered 8, after V lost 8 bases and J lost 6 bases. This CDR3 spans 13 amino acids. Per germline, CDR1 LNHNV and CDR2 YYDKDF (reference sequence). For the CDR3, the DNA is TGTGCCACCCGTGGACAGACAGGGGGCGAGCAGTACTTC. It specifies CATRGQTGGEQYF.

This clonotype was counted ten times or more. The V gene is TRBV19, the J gene TRBJ2-5; no reliable D call. Germline CDR1 is LNHDA and CDR2 is SQIVND (reference sequence). The CDR3 extends over 16 amino acids. V was cut by 5 bases and J by 2 bases, with 18 bases left in between. The CDR3 is CASSPLHETFQETQYF. The CDR3 coding sequence is TGTGCCAGTAGTCCACTTCACGAGACGTTTCAAGAGACCCAGTACTTC.

In its sample, this clonotype was seen a few times. At one end, the junction sequence differs from germline, possibly due to a read error. V gene TRBV6-2 or TRBV6-3 combines with J gene TRBJ2-1; TRBD2 matches 13 bases. CDR1 is MNHEY, CDR2 SVGEGT, per germline. This CDR3 region has 17 residues. CDR3 DNA sequence: TGTGCCTGCAGGGGGACTAGCGGGGAATCCCCACGTTCTGAGCAGTTCTTC. Translated, it gives CACRGTSGESPRSEQFF.

This clonotype was found many times. The rearrangement links TRBV2 to TRBJ2-3, with 8 bases fitting TRBD2. This CDR3 region has 15 residues. The J segment lost 1 base and the V segment lost 3 bases, leaving 3 bases of the junction unmatched. The germline CDR1 and CDR2 sequences are SNHLY and FYNNEI. CDR3 loop: CASSDVLAGTDTQYF. In DNA form, the CDR3 reads TGTGCCAGCAGTGATGTACTAGCGGGCACAGATACGCAGTATTTT.